The entry that follows covers one T cell receptor beta chain sequence. Individual cDNA molecules received unique molecular identifiers during library preparation. From the 5' RACE reads, TCRdb called clonotypes with MiXCR, one entry per CDR3 protein. The sample has 57,000 or so distinct CDR3 sequences; about 12% are singletons. This specimen comes from a study of early T cells in non-severe SARS-CoV-2 infection. Study overall: Chains from this unsorted whole-blood bulk RNA could not be paired.

The CDR3 sequence is 17 residues long. V shed 2 bases, J shed 9 bases, and the junction held 13 bases outside the gene matches. The germline gives CDR1 MNHEY, CDR2 SVGEGT. The source of this sequence is an adult who was a healthcare worker with PCR-confirmed SARS-CoV-2 infection or an uninfected control (not recorded which). Specimen: whole blood. The chain couples TRBV6-2 or TRBV6-3 to TRBJ2-1; 10 bases fit TRBD2. CDR3 DNA: TGTGCCAGCAGTTACGCCATTAGCAGCGGGGGGGCACGTGAGCAGTTCTTC. It translates to CASSYAISSGGAREQFF.